This TCR beta chain appears in the sequencing data of a study of cytomegalovirus exposure and HLA in healthy donors. Here immunoSEQ multiplex PCR was the method, and the copy in TCRdb shows in-frame clones only, minus some. The sample consists of fewer than 150,000 clones, 85% to 90% of them appearing once. The donors were members of the validation cohort, which comprised roughly 120 subjects and was separate from the first cohort of 666 subjects. Notes on the study in general: The study recorded 160 or so TCR beta chains that were cytomegalovirus-associated.

This CDR3 is 14 amino acids long. The V gene end was trimmed by 0 bases and the J gene end by 3 bases; junction bases not matched to a gene: 3. CDR1 GTSNPN and CDR2 SVGIG come from the germline V gene (reference sequence). A word on this clone: Its specificity is unknown.

This clonotype originated in a young woman in good health and CMV-seropositive. J is TRBJ2-3 and V is TRBV30, with TRBD1 identical over 7 bases. Sequenced: PBMCs. CDR3 nucleotide sequence: TGTGCCTGGAGTGTACAGGGGTTTACAGATACGCAGTATTTT. This sequence encodes CAWSVQGFTDTQYF.